This T cell receptor beta chain appears in the sequencing data of a study of shared clonotypes between healthy human individuals. It was 200 ng DNA, around 33,000 T cell genomes, that sorted-subset replicate PCRs used. Data came from immunoSEQ multiplex PCR; TCRdb stores just in-frame clones and leaves some out. The table has 750,000 to 1,000,000 clones, about 92% seen once. Study findings and constraints: It was only blood that was sampled, and tissue repertoires likely differ.

About this clone itself: Its antigen is as yet unknown.

The naive CD8 subset, CD45RO-negative cells positively selected for CCR7, excluded terminally differentiated effector memory CD45RA+ cells. The donors, all of them Caucasian adults, lived in Nashville, Tennessee. After removal of 10 bases from V and 4 bases from J, the junction contained 11 bases not matched to a gene. Germline V gene sequence: CDR1 MNHEY, CDR2 SVGAGI. The CDR3 length is 15 residues. The J gene is TRBJ2-7, the V gene TRBV6-5; TRBD1 aligns across 12 bases. The sequence was collected from a man aged 25 to 40 in good health. Material: naive CD8+ T cells sorted from blood. The CDR3 nucleotides read TGTGCCACCGGCTTGGGACAGGGGGCTCTGTACGAGCAGTACTTC. Translating it yields CATGLGQGALYEQYF.